This T cell receptor (beta chain) was retrieved from a study of T cell responses to AZD1222 COVID-19 vaccine. This CDR3 has 14 amino acids. Deletions cut 4 bases from V and 4 bases from J, with 11 bases between. Germline V gives CDR1 MGHRA, CDR2 YSYEKL. Profiled with immunoSEQ multiplex PCR; TCRdb holds only in-frame clones, not every one. The sample holds about 140,000 clones, 92% seen once. The chain carries TRBV4-1 and TRBJ1-5; D is ambiguous. This clonotype originated in an adult in good health. Source: peripheral blood, taken on day 0 of AZD1222 vaccination. The CDR3 DNA reads TGCGCCAGCAGCCCCCGGGAGGGTAATCAGCCCCAGCATTTT. Residues: CASSPREGNQPQHF.